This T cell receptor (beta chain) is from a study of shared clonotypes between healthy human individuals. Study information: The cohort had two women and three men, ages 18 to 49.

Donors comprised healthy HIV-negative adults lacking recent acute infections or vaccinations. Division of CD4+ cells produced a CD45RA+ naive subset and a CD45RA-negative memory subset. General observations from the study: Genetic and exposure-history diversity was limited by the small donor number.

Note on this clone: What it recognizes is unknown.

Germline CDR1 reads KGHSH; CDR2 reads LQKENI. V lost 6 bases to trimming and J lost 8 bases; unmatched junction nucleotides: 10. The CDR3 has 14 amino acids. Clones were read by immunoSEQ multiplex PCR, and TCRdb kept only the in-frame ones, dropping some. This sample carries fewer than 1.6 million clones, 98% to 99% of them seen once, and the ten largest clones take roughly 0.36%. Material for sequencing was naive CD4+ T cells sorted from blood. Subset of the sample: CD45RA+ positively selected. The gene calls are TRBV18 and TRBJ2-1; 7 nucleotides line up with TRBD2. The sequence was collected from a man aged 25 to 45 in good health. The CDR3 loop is CASSPPRGRDEQFF. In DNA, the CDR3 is TGTGCCAGCTCCCCCCCTCGGGGGAGGGATGAGCAGTTCTTC.